These 21 T cell receptor beta chains were sequenced from one sample in a study of T cells in Graves' hyperthyroidism and ophthalmopathy. TCR beta CDR3 regions were amplified from RNA transcripts. HTBI primers drove first-round RT-PCR of the TCR CDR3. TCRdb reanalysed the multiplex PCR reads using MiXCR and keeps one entry per CDR3 protein. The repertoire holds under 450,000 distinct CDR3 sequences, with roughly a sixth as singletons. Specimen: blood. Receptor source: a woman in her 30s with Graves' hyperthyroidism that later progressed to Graves' ophthalmopathy.

The chain links TRBV6-1 to TRBJ2-7; no firm D call. The CDR3 length is 12 residues. Trimming cost V 3 bases and J 4 bases, with 7 bases left between them. Germline V gene data show CDR1 as MNHNS and CDR2 as SASEGT. As DNA, the CDR3 is TGTGCCAGCAGTGATTTGGAGTACGAGCAGTACTTC. Its translation: CASSDLEYEQYF.

This clonotype was seen at least ten times. The chain is built from TRBV5-1 and TRBJ2-5; D gene ambiguous. The germline V gene has CDR1 SGHRS and CDR2 YFSETQ. The ends were cut back, 1 base at V and 1 base at J, with 14 bases in the middle. This CDR3 contains 16 residues. Here the CDR3 DNA reads TGCGCCAGCAGCTTGCGTAGTATCGCTGTCCAAGAGACCCAGTACTTC. It specifies CASSLRSIAVQETQYF.

This clonotype came up many times. The chain joins TRBV12-3 or TRBV12-4 to TRBJ2-2; 7 bases agree with TRBD2. The CDR3 has 17 residues. Trimming took 3 bases from V and 0 from J; bases not matched to a gene: 7. The CDR3 is CASSFGGLAANTGELFF. CDR3 DNA: TGTGCCAGCAGTTTTGGCGGCCTAGCGGCGAACACCGGGGAGCTGTTTTTT.

This clonotype was recorded at least ten times. The chain employs TRBV27 and TRBJ2-3; no clear D. The CDR3 has 14 amino acids. Trimming pared 1 base from V and 6 bases from J, leaving 11 bases between. Germline CDR1 reads MNHEY; CDR2 reads SMNVEV (reference sequence). The CDR3: CASSLWANSDTQYF. Here the CDR3 DNA reads TGTGCCAGCAGTTTATGGGCTAACTCGGATACGCAGTATTTT.

This clonotype was seen repeatedly, ten times or more. The V call is TRBV2, the J call TRBJ2-3; TRBD2 might be the D (7 bases). In germline, CDR1 is SNHLY, CDR2 FYNNEI. The germline V and J ends were trimmed by 6 bases and 3 bases, with 16 bases remaining between them. The CDR3 has 15 residues. CDR3 DNA sequence: TGTGCCAGCAGCATGTCAGGGAGGGGGACAGATACGCAGTATTTT. Encoded protein: CASSMSGRGTDTQYF.

Only a few counts were recorded for this clonotype. V and J are TRBV7-2 and TRBJ2-1, with D perhaps matching TRBD2 (5 bases). CDR1 and CDR2 from the germline V gene are SGHTA and FQGNSA. Trimming shortened V by 2 bases and J by 8 bases, and 13 bases separated the two germline ends. The CDR3 runs 14 residues. DNA for the CDR3: TGTGCCAGCAGCTTAATCCCACCCGGGGATGAGCAGTTCTTC. Its protein is CASSLIPPGDEQFF.

In this sample, this clonotype turned up a few times. CDR3 sequence: CASSQVFRTGANVLTF. CDR3 DNA: TGCGCCAGCAGCCAAGTTTTTAGGACTGGGGCCAACGTCCTGACTTTC. This chain joins TRBV4-1 and TRBJ2-6; no firm D call. V lost 1 base to trimming and J lost 2 bases, with 9 bases between them. The CDR3 has 16 residues. From germline, CDR1 is MGHRA and CDR2 YSYEKL.

This chain joins TRBV28 and TRBJ2-5; D is unclear. Germline-derived CDR1 and CDR2 are MDHEN and SYDVKM. CDR3 length: 13 residues. V lost 10 bases to trimming and J lost 5 bases, with 17 bases between them. CDR3 residues: CATERESRETQYF. The CDR3 nucleotides are TGTGCCACCGAGCGAGAGTCAAGGGAGACCCAGTACTTC.

The genes are TRBV4-1 and TRBJ1-1; 9 bases fit TRBD1. The CDR3 spans 20 residues. V lost 0 bases and J lost 0; bases outside the gene matches: 14. The V gene's germline CDR1 is MGHRA and CDR2 YSYEKL. The chain's CDR3 is CASSQDGWNRGRGVNTEAFF. The CDR3 nucleotides read TGCGCCAGCAGCCAAGATGGCTGGAACAGGGGGCGAGGGGTGAACACTGAAGCTTTCTTT.

In the case of this clonotype: A single base separates this from a much larger clone, so it may be a read error. No conserved phenylalanine or tryptophan is present at the end of the CDR3, so a read error is the likely explanation. The chain recombines TRBV20-1 with TRBJ2-7; maybe TRBD2 (5 bases). Trimming shortened V by 6 bases and J by 3 bases, and 15 bases separated the two germline ends. Germline-derived CDR1 and CDR2 are DFQATT and SNEGSKA (reference sequence). This CDR3 region has 13 residues. This CDR3 is CSALGDRDYEQYL. The CDR3 DNA reads TGCAGTGCCCTCGGGGATAGAGACTACGAGCAGTACCTC.

This sequence joins TRBV5-1 and TRBJ2-1, with D perhaps TRBD2 (6 bases). Germline V gene sequence: CDR1 SGHRS, CDR2 YFSETQ. The germline V and J ends were trimmed by 2 bases and 8 bases, with 17 bases remaining between them. This CDR3 comprises 15 residues. CDR3 DNA sequence: TGCGCCAGCAGCTTCTTACCCGGGAGTCCGCATGAGCAGTTCTTC. It translates to CASSFLPGSPHEQFF. Complete variable domain (other parts from reference TRBV5-1 and TRBJ2-1): KAGVTQTPRYLIKTRGQQVTLSCSPISGHRSVSWYQQTPGQGLQFLFEYFSETQRNKGNFPGRFSGRQFSNSRSEMNVSTLELGDSALYLCASSFLPGSPHEQFFGPGTRLTVL.

This clonotype has at least ten counts. The rearrangement joins TRBV30 to TRBJ1-1; 12 bases align to TRBD1. V lost 5 bases to trimming and J lost 5 bases; unmatched junction nucleotides: 6. Germline CDR1 GTSNPN, CDR2 SVGIG (reference sequence). CDR3 length: 14 residues. CDR3 in DNA: TGTGCCTGGCGTCGGGACAGGGGGCGGACTGAAGCTTTCTTT. Translating it yields CAWRRDRGRTEAFF.

The chain uses TRBV15 and TRBJ2-3; 7 bases match TRBD2. Germline-derived CDR1 and CDR2 are LNHNV and YYDKDF (reference sequence). The CDR3 spans 18 residues. The junction had 9 bases not matched to a gene; V was cut back by 0 bases and J by 0 bases. The CDR3 nucleotides are TGTGCCACCAGCAGAGATACATTGGCGGGAGCGAGCACAGATACGCAGTATTTT. As protein: CATSRDTLAGASTDTQYF.

This clonotype was counted many times. V gene TRBV2 combines with J gene TRBJ2-7; 8 nucleotides line up with TRBD2. CDR3 length: 13 residues. The V gene end was trimmed by 6 bases and the J gene end by 4 bases; junction bases not matched to a gene: 5. Per the germline V gene, CDR1 is SNHLY and CDR2 is FYNNEI. In DNA form, the CDR3 reads TGTGCCAGCAGGCCGGGACTAGGGTACGAGCAGTACTTC. This sequence encodes CASRPGLGYEQYF.

This clonotype was detected many times. This chain uses TRBV2 with TRBJ2-2, with D possibly being TRBD2 (6 bases). The V end was cut by 6 bases, the J end by 6 bases, with 8 bases between. CDR3 size: 12 residues. Germline-derived CDR1 and CDR2 are SNHLY and FYNNEI. CDR3 nucleotide sequence: TGTGCCAGCAGGGAGCGGGCCGGGGAGCTGTTTTTT. It encodes CASRERAGELFF.

This clonotype was recorded at least ten times. The chain couples TRBV30 to TRBJ2-1; D is perhaps TRBD1 (5 bases). The ends were cut back, 0 bases at V and 3 bases at J, with 9 bases in the middle. The CDR3 is 14 residues long. CDR1 and CDR2 (germline): GTSNPN, SVGIG (reference sequence). CDR3 nucleotides: TGTGCCTGGAGTGTGGGGCAGGGCTACAATGAGCAGTTCTTC. Its translation: CAWSVGQGYNEQFF.

This clonotype was recorded only once. This chain uses TRBV19 with TRBJ1-1, with D uncertain. V lost 5 bases and J lost 1, with 14 bases in between. Germline V gene data show CDR1 as LNHDA and CDR2 as SQIVND (reference sequence). The CDR3 covers 15 residues. The CDR3 reads CASSSAGPQNTEAFF. The CDR3 DNA follows: TGTGCCAGTAGTTCGGCAGGCCCTCAGAACACTGAAGCTTTCTTT. The full variable domain, completed using reference TRBV19 and TRBJ1-1, is DGGITQSPKYLFRKEGQNVTLSCEQNLNHDAMYWYRQDPGQGLRLIYYSQIVNDFQKGDIAEGYSVSREKKESFPLTVTSAQKNPTAFYLCASSSAGPQNTEAFFGQGTRLTVV.

The rearrangement uses TRBV15 and TRBJ2-3; D gene uncertain. The germline V gene has CDR1 LNHNV and CDR2 YYDKDF (reference sequence). V lost 11 bases to trimming and J lost 4 bases, with 19 bases between them. The CDR3 spans 14 residues. CDR3 nucleotides: TGTGCCCCGGTAGTGCTCAACAGCGCAGATACGCAGTATTTT. It encodes CAPVVLNSADTQYF.

Many counts were recorded for this clonotype. This chain connects TRBV20-1 to TRBJ2-7, with 8 bases that match TRBD1. Germline loops: CDR1 DFQATT, CDR2 SNEGSKA (reference sequence). Losses at the gene ends were 3 bases for V and 3 bases for J; bases not matched to a gene: 7. This CDR3 has 14 amino acids. DNA of the CDR3: TGCAGTGCTAGTACTGGACAGGGCTTCTACGAGCAGTACTTC. This codes for CSASTGQGFYEQYF.

Concerning this clonotype: Since a much larger clone is just one base distant, this may be a read error. This chain links TRBV7-9 with TRBJ2-5; no reliable D call. Per the germline V gene, CDR1 is SEHNR and CDR2 is FQNEAQ (reference sequence). This CDR3 spans 16 amino acids. Trimming removed 5 bases at V and 3 bases at J, with 19 bases between. CDR3 loop: CASSEAGRSSKETQYF. As DNA, the CDR3 is TGTGCCAGCAGCGAAGCCGGGCGGAGCTCCAAAGAGACCCAGTACTTC.

This clonotype has only one observation. A much bigger clone sits one base away, suggesting this may be a read error. The gene calls are TRBV19 and TRBJ2-6; 7 bases are shared with TRBD1. Germline V gene sequence: CDR1 LNHDA, CDR2 SQIVND (reference sequence). There are 18 residues in the CDR3. After removal of 5 bases from V and 0 bases from J, the junction contained 10 bases not matched to a gene. The CDR3 DNA reads as TGTGCCAGTAGTCCTCCGGGACAGATCTTCTCTGGGGCCAACGTCCTGACTTTC. Residues: CASSPPGQIFSGANVLTF. The full variable domain, with the rest looked up from reference TRBV19 and TRBJ2-6, is DGGITQSPKYLFRKEGQNVTLSCEQNLNHDAMYWYRQDPGQGLRLIYYSQIVNDFQKGDIAEGYSVSREKKESFPLTVTSAQKNPTAFYLCASSPPGQIFSGANVLTFGAGSRLTVL.